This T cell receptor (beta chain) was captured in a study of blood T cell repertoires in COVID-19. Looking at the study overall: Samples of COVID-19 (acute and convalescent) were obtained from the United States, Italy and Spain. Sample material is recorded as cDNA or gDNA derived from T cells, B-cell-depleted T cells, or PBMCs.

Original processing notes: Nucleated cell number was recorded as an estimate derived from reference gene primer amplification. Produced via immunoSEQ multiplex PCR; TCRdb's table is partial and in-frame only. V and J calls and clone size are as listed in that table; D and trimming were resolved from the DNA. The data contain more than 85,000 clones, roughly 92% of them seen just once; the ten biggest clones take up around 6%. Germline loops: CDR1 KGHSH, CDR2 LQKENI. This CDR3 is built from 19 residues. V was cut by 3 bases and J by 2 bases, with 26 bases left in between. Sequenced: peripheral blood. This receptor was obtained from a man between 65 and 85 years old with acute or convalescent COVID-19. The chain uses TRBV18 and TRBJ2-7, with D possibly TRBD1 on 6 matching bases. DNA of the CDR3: TGTGCCAGCTCACCCTTCATATTAAATATCCGAGACAGGCCCTACGAGCAGTACTTC. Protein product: CASSPFILNIRDRPYEQYF.